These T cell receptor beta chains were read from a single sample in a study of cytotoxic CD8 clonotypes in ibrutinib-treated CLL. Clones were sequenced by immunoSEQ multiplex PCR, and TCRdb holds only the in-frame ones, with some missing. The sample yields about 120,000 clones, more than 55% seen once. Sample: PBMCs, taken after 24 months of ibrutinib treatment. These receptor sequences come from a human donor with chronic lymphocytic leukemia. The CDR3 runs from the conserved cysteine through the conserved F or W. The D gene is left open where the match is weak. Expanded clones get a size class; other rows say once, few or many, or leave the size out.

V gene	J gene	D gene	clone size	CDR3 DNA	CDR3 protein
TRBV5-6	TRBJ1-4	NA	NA	TGTGCCAGCAACCAGCGGTCCCGACAGCACTACAATAATGAAAAACTGTTTTTT	CASNQRSRQHYNNEKLFF
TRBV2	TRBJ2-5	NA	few	TGTGCCAGCAGTGGGAACAGACAAGAGACCCAGTACTTC	CASSGNRQETQYF
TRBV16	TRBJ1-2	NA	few	TGTGCCAGCAGGAGGGACTATGGCTACACCTTC	CASRRDYGYTF
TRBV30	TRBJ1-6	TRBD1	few	TGTGCCTGGAGTGCGGACAGGGATAATTCACCCCTCCACTTT	CAWSADRDNSPLHF
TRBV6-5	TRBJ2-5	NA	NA	TGTGCCAGCAGTTTGCCTGGACTGGAGACCCAGTACTTC	CASSLPGLETQYF
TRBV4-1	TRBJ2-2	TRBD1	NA	TGCGCCAGCAGCCAATCCTGGCAGGGGGCGAAGTTCGTCACCGGGGAGCTGTTTTTT	CASSQSWQGAKFVTGELFF
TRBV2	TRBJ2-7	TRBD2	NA	TGTGCCAGCACTCCGGGACTAGCGGCCTACGAGCAGTACTTC	CASTPGLAAYEQYF
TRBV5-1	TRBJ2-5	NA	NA	TGCGCCAGCAGATCCCAAAACGGGGGGCTCCAAGAGACCCAGTACTTC	CASRSQNGGLQETQYF
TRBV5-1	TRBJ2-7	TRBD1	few	TGCGCCAGCAGCTTGGAGGGACAGGGGGGACACGAGCAGTACTTC	CASSLEGQGGHEQYF
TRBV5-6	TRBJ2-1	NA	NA	TGTGCCAGCAGCTTGGGGAGTGGCCGAATATACAATGAGCAGTTCTTC	CASSLGSGRIYNEQFF
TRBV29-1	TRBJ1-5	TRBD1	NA	TGCAGCGTCGCCTTAGCCTCCCACAGGGGCGGCAATCAGCCCCAGCATTTT	CSVALASHRGGNQPQHF
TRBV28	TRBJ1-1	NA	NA	TGTGCCAGCAGTTCCCAGCGGTTTGAAGCTTTCTTT	CASSSQRFEAFF
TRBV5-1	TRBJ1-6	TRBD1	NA	TGCGCCAGCAGCTCCCTGACAGGGGGCCGTAATTCACCCCTCCACTTT	CASSSLTGGRNSPLHF
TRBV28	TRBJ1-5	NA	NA	TGTGCCAGCAGTGGGGGGACATCTATTCCCCAGCATTTT	CASSGGTSIPQHF
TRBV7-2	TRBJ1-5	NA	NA	TGTGCCAGCAGCTTGGGGAGCTTCGAACCCAATCAACCCCAGCATTTT	CASSLGSFEPNQPQHF
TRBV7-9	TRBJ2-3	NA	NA	TGTTCCAGGCGCACAGATACGCAGTATTTT	CSRRTDTQYF
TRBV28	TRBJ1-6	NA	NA	TGTGCCAGCAGTTTAGGAACGGGGCTTAGTTCACCCCTCCACTTT	CASSLGTGLSSPLHF
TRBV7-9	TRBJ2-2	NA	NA	TGTGCCAGCAGCTTAAGTCCGCCCGGGGAGCTGTTTTTT	CASSLSPPGELFF
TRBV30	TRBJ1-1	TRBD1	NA	TGTGCCGGAGGACAGGGGGCGTCCACTGAAGCTTTCTTT	CAGGQGASTEAFF
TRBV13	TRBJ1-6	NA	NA	TGTGCCAGCAGCTTTGGCTCCTATAATTCACCCCTCCACTTT	CASSFGSYNSPLHF
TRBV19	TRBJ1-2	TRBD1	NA	TGTGCCAGTTCGACAGGGGGCGTCTATGGCTACACCTTC	CASSTGGVYGYTF
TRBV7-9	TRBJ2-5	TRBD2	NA	TGTGCCAGCAGCTCTAGCGGGGCTTTACAAGAGACCCAGTACTTC	CASSSSGALQETQYF
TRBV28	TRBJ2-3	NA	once	TGTGCCAGCAGCCTCTCCGCTAGCACAGATACGCAGTATTTT	CASSLSASTDTQYF
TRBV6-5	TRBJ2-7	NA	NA	TGTGCCAGCTTTTCCCGCAGCTACGAGCAGTACTTC	CASFSRSYEQYF
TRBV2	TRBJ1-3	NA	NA	TGTGCCAGCAAGCAGGACAGCTCTGGAAACACCATATATTTT	CASKQDSSGNTIYF
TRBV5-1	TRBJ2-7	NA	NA	TGCGCCAGCAGCTTGATGGCCCCGGGGGACGGGCAGTACTTC	CASSLMAPGDGQYF
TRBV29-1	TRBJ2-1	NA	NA	TGCAGCGACTCCCGGGGTCGGAATGAGCAGTTCTTC	CSDSRGRNEQFF
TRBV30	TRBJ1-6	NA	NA	TGTGCCTGGAGCCGGGGTACGGGGGATTCACCCCTCCACTTT	CAWSRGTGDSPLHF
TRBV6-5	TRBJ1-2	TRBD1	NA	TGTGCCAGCAGGGGACAGTGGGTAGCAGGCTACACCTTC	CASRGQWVAGYTF
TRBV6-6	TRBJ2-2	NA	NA	TGTGCCAGCAGTCCCGGGACACCCACCGGGGAGCTGTTTTTT	CASSPGTPTGELFF
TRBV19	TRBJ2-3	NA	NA	TGTGCCAGTAAAAGGTTCGGGGTGGCCGGCACAGATACGCAGTATTTT	CASKRFGVAGTDTQYF
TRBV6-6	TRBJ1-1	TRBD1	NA	TGTGCCAGCAGTTACGGACAGGGCCTGAACACTGAAGCTTTCTTT	CASSYGQGLNTEAFF
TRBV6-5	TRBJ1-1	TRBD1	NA	TGTGCCAGCAGTCCGGGACAGATCATGAACACTGAAGCTTTCTTT	CASSPGQIMNTEAFF
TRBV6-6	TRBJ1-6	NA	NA	TGTGCCAGCACCGACCGGGGGTCTGGGAATTCACCCCTCCACTTT	CASTDRGSGNSPLHF
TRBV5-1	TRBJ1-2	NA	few	TGCGCCAGCACCCAATCGGACAGCCGCTATGGCTACACCTTC	CASTQSDSRYGYTF
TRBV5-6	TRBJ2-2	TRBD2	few	TGTGCCAGCAGCCTACTAGCGGGGGAGACCGGGGAGCTGTTTTTT	CASSLLAGETGELFF
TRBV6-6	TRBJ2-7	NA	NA	TGTGCCAGCAGAGCCCGCAGAGAGTACGAGCAGTACTTC	CASRARREYEQYF
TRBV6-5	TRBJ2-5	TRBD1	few	TGTGCCAGCAGAACACAGGGGAAGACCCAGTACTTC	CASRTQGKTQYF
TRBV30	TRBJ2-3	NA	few	TGTGCCTGGAGGGAACAGGGTAGAGGCACAGATACGCAGTATTTT	CAWREQGRGTDTQYF
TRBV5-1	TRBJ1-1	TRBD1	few	TGCGCCAGCAGCTTGGGTTTAGGACAGGGTAACACTGAAGCTTTCTTT	CASSLGLGQGNTEAFF
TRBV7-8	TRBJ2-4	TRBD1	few	TGTGCCAGCAGCTCTGGACAGGGGATAGCCAAAAACATTCAGTACTTC	CASSSGQGIAKNIQYF
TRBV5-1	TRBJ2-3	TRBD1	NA	TGCGCCAGCAGATCCGGACAGGGGGCAGATACGCAGTATTTT	CASRSGQGADTQYF
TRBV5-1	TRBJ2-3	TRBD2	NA	TGCGCCAGCAGCCGCACCGGGACTAGCGGGGGGACTAGCACAGATACGCAGTATTTT	CASSRTGTSGGTSTDTQYF
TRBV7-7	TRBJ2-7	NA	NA	TGTGCCAGCAGCTTAGCGCTGGGGGGAGGCTACGAGCAGTACTTC	CASSLALGGGYEQYF
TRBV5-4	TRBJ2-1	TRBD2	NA	TGTGCCAGCAGCACAGCGGGGGGGTACAATGAGCAGTTCTTC	CASSTAGGYNEQFF